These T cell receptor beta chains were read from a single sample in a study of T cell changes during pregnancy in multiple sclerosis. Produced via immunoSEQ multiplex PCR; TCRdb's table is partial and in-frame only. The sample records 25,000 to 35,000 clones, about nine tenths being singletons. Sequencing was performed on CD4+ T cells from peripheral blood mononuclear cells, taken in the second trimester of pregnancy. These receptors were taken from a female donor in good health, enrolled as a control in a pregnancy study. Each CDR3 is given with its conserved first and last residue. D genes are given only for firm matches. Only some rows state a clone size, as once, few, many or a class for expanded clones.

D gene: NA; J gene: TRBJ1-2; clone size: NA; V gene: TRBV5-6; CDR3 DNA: TGTGCCAGCAGCCGGGGGGGGTTCGACTATGGCTACACCTTC; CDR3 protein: CASSRGGFDYGYTF
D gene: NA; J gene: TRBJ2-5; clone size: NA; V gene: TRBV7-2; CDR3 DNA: TGTGCCAGCAGCTTGACAGGTTCTAGCCAAGAGACCCAGTACTTC; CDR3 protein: CASSLTGSSQETQYF
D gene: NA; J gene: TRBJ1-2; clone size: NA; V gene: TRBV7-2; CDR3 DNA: TGTGCCAGCAGCCGCCCCGGGACTAACTATGGCTACACCTTC; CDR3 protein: CASSRPGTNYGYTF
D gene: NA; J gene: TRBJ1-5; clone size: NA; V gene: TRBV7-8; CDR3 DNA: TGTGCCAGCAGCTTATCTTCGCAGGGCGAATATAGCAATCAGCCCCAGCATTTT; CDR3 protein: CASSLSSQGEYSNQPQHF
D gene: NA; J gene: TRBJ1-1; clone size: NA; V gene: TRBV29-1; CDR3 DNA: TGCAGAGCGGGACAAGTGAACACTGAAGCTTTCTTT; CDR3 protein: CRAGQVNTEAFF
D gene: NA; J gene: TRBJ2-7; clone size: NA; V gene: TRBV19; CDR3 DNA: TGTGCCAGTAGTATGGACAGATCCTACGAGCAGTACTTC; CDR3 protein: CASSMDRSYEQYF
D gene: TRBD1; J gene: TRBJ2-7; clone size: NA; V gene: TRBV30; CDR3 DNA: TGTGCCTGGGGGACAGGGTTGAACGAGCAGTACTTC; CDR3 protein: CAWGTGLNEQYF
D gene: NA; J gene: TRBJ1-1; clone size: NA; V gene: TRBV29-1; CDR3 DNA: TGCAGCGGAGGAGTCGGGGGAGGGCGTGCAGAAGCTTTCTTT; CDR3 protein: CSGGVGGGRAEAFF
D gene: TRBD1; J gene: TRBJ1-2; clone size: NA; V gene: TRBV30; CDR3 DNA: TGTGCCTGGGGACAGGGGGCGGGCGGCTACACCTTC; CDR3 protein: CAWGQGAGGYTF
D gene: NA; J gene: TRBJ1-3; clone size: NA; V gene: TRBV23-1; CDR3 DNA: TGCGCCAGCAGTCAATCCCGACAGGCAGGTACCAGCTCTGGAAACACCATATATTTT; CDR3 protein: CASSQSRQAGTSSGNTIYF
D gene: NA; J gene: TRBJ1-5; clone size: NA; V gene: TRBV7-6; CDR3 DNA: TGTGCCAGCAGCTTAGCACAGGGTAGCAATCAGCCCCAGCATTTT; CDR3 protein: CASSLAQGSNQPQHF
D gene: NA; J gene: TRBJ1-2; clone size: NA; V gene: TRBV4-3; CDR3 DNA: TGCGCCAGCAGCCAAACTCGGGGTTATGGCTACACCTTC; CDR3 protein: CASSQTRGYGYTF
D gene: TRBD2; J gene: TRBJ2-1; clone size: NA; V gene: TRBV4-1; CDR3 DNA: TGCGCCAGCAGCCAAGAAGGCGGGGGACCATACAATGAGCAGTTCTTC; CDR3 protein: CASSQEGGGPYNEQFF
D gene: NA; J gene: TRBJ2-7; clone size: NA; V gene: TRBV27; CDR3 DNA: TGTGCCAGCAGTTTATCCACTCTTGGCGAGCAGTACTTC; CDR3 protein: CASSLSTLGEQYF
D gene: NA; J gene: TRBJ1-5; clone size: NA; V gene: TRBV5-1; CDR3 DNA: TGCGCCAGCACCCCGGATGGGGACATCGATCAGCCCCAGCATTTT; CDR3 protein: CASTPDGDIDQPQHF
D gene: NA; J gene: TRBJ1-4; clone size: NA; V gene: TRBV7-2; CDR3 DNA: TGTGCCAGCAGCTTGGCAGGGACTAATGAAAAACTGTTTTTT; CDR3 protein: CASSLAGTNEKLFF
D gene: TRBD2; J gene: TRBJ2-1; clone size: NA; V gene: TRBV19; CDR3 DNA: TGTACCAGTACCCAACGGGGGGAAGGGAATGAGCAGTTCTTC; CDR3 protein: CTSTQRGEGNEQFF
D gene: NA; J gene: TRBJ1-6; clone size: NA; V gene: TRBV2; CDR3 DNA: TGTGCCGGCCGCCCGTTACAGGGCAATTCACCCCTCCACTTT; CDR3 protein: CAGRPLQGNSPLHF
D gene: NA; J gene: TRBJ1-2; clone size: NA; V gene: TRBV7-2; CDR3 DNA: TGTGCCAGCAGCTTACACAGAAATAACTATGGCTACACCTTC; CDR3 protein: CASSLHRNNYGYTF
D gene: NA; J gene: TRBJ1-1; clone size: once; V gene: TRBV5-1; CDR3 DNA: TGCGCCAGCAGCTTGGGGCAGCCGAGCGGGGGCACTGAAGCTTTCTTT; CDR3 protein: CASSLGQPSGGTEAFF
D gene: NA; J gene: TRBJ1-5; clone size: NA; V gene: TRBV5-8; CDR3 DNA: TGTGCCAGCACCGTACCCACGACAGCGAATCAGCCCCAGCATTTT; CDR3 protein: CASTVPTTANQPQHF
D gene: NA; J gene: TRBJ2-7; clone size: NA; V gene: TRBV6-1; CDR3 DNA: TGTGCCAGCAGTAGGACAGTTGAGGTCCGGGAGCAGTACTTC; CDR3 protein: CASSRTVEVREQYF
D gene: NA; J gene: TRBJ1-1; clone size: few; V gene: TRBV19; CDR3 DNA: TGTGCCAGTAGCGAAGGCGCGGGCACTGAAGCTTTCTTT; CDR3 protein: CASSEGAGTEAFF
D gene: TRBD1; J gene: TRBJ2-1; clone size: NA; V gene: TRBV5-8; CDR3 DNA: TGTGCCAGCAGCTTGGGTCAGGGGGCCGGCAATGAGCAGTTCTTC; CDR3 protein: CASSLGQGAGNEQFF
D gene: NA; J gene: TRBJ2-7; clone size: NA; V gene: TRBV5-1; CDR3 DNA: TGCGCCAGCAGCTTGACCGCCCGACTAAACGAGCAGTACTTC; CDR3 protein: CASSLTARLNEQYF
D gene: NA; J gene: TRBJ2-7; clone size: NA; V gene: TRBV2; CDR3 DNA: TGTGCCAGCGGAGGGACTTTTCAATCGTCCGAGCAGTACTTC; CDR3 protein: CASGGTFQSSEQYF
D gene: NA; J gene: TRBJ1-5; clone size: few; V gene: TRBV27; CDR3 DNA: TGTGCCAGCAGTTTGACAGGTTCCAATCAGCCCCAGCATTTT; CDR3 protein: CASSLTGSNQPQHF
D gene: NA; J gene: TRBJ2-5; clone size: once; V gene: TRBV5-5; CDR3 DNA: TGTGCCAGCAGCTTGATCGGCGGGTCCCAAGAGACCCAGTACTTC; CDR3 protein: CASSLIGGSQETQYF